What follows are 18 T cell receptor beta chains derived from one specimen sequenced in a study of shared clonotypes between healthy human individuals. Terminally differentiated effector memory CD45RA+ cells were excluded from the naive CD8 cells, which were CD45RO-negative and positively selected for CCR7. The table came from immunoSEQ multiplex PCR; TCRdb's copy has only in-frame clones and leaves some out. The sample yields 550,000 to 750,000 clones, under 95% seen once. The sample was naive CD8+ T cells sorted from blood. The receptors come from a young man in good health.

The chain combines TRBV27 with TRBJ2-3, with 9 bases that match TRBD1. CDR1 and CDR2 from the germline V gene are MNHEY and SMNVEV (reference sequence). V lost 8 bases, J lost 6 bases, and 6 bases stayed unmatched. The CDR3 consists of 13 residues. The CDR3 is CASSDRGVDTQYF. DNA of the CDR3: TGTGCCAGCTCGGACAGGGGAGTGGATACGCAGTATTTT.

The chain combines TRBV28 with TRBJ2-1; tentative D call: TRBD1 (5 bases). This CDR3 is built from 13 residues. The V gene's germline CDR1 is MDHEN and CDR2 SYDVKM. Trimming removed 6 bases at V and 1 base at J, with 7 bases between. CDR3 protein: CASSYRSYNEQFF. The CDR3 region has the DNA TGTGCCAGCAGCTACAGGTCCTACAATGAGCAGTTCTTC.

This clone has a single count. The chain combines TRBV7-2 with TRBJ2-1; no clear D gene. The germline CDR1 and CDR2 sequences are SGHTA and FQGNSA. CDR3 length: 12 amino acids. V gave up 4 bases and J gave up 6 bases, with 7 bases separating them. CDR3 sequence reads: CASSSSGNEQFF. The CDR3 DNA reads as TGTGCCAGCAGCTCTTCGGGCAATGAGCAGTTCTTC.

This rearrangement joins TRBV7-6 to TRBJ2-1; 7 bases map to TRBD2. The CDR3 is 17 residues long. Trimming removed 5 bases from V and 0 bases from J; junction bases left unmatched: 10. CDR1 and CDR2 (germline): SGHVS, FNYEAQ. DNA of the CDR3: TGTGCCAGCAGCCTCCGGCGCGGGAGTTACTCCTACAATGAGCAGTTCTTC. It specifies CASSLRRGSYSYNEQFF.

V gene TRBV7-2 combines with J gene TRBJ1-1, with D tentatively TRBD1 (5 bases). Germline V gives CDR1 SGHTA, CDR2 FQGNSA. The CDR3 has 15 residues. V lost 8 bases to trimming and J lost 4 bases, with 20 bases between them. CDR3 nucleotide sequence: TGTGCCAGCTCCCCGGAAGGGACGTCGGGCACTGAAGCTTTCTTT. This encodes CASSPEGTSGTEAFF.

The chain links TRBV7-9 to TRBJ1-4; D call uncertain. Deletions cut 2 bases from V and 4 bases from J, with 5 bases between. The CDR3 is 13 residues long. The germline V gene encodes CDR1 SEHNR and CDR2 FQNEAQ (reference sequence). CDR3 nucleotides: TGTGCCAGCAGCTTAAATATTAATGAAAAACTGTTTTTT. It translates to CASSLNINEKLFF.

This clone has a handful of counts. This chain connects TRBV16 to TRBJ2-2; D unclear. Germline CDR1 KGHSY, CDR2 FQNENV. V was cut by 0 bases and J by 7 bases, with 0 bases left in between. The CDR3 extends over 11 amino acids. In DNA, the CDR3 is TGTGCCAGCAGCCAATCCGGGGAGCTGTTTTTT. Protein: CASSQSGELFF.

The chain recombines TRBV29-1 with TRBJ2-7; 8 bases are a match to TRBD2. Germline trimming cut 7 bases from V and 5 bases from J; bases unmatched to any gene: 13. This CDR3 contains 14 residues. CDR1 is SQVTM and CDR2 is ANQGSEA in the germline V gene. The CDR3 sequence: CSALPSGQPHEQYF. The CDR3 DNA is TGCAGCGCCCTCCCTAGCGGGCAACCCCACGAGCAGTACTTC.

This chain links TRBV6-6 with TRBJ2-2, with a possible D match to TRBD2 (5 bases). Looked up from germline, CDR1 is MNHNY and CDR2 is SVGAGI (reference sequence). Trimming removed 5 bases from V and 0 bases from J, with 13 bases in between. CDR3 length: 16 amino acids. The CDR3 protein is CASSVVGVANTGELFF. For the CDR3, the DNA is TGTGCCAGCAGTGTTGTCGGGGTCGCGAACACCGGGGAGCTGTTTTTT.

CDR3: CASQGRSYGYTF. The DNA of the CDR3 is TGTGCCAGCCAAGGGAGGAGCTATGGCTACACCTTC. The chain uses TRBV25-1 and TRBJ1-2; D call uncertain. The CDR3 consists of 12 residues. V was pared by 8 bases and J by 4 bases, with 11 bases between. Germline V lookup: CDR1 MGHDK, CDR2 SYGVNS.

The chain links TRBV29-1 to TRBJ2-3; D is uncertain. Trimming took 1 base from V and 2 from J, leaving 10 bases between them. The CDR3 contains 14 residues. CDR1 is SQVTM and CDR2 is ANQGSEA in the germline V gene. The CDR3 loop reads CSVEGVVNTDTQYF. CDR3 DNA sequence: TGCAGCGTTGAAGGGGTAGTAAACACAGATACGCAGTATTTT.

This sequence joins TRBV28 and TRBJ1-2; the D gene is possibly TRBD1 (6 bases). This CDR3 has 14 amino acids. V shed 8 bases and J shed 6 bases, with 19 bases lying between them. Germline assignment: CDR1 MDHEN and CDR2 SYDVKM. CDR3 DNA sequence: TGTGCCAGCGGGGGAACAGGGATAGGAGATGGCTACACCTTC. Translating gives CASGGTGIGDGYTF.

J is TRBJ2-5 and V is TRBV7-6, with D possibly matching TRBD1 (6 bases). The CDR3 covers 15 residues. Trimming took 5 bases from V and 1 from J, leaving 14 bases between them. Germline lookup yields CDR1 SGHVS and CDR2 FNYEAQ. The CDR3 spells CASSVPWTAQETQYF. For the CDR3, the DNA is TGTGCCAGCAGCGTCCCATGGACAGCCCAAGAGACCCAGTACTTC.

The chain carries TRBV28 and TRBJ2-7; D not certain. The CDR3 sequence is 12 residues long. Germline values: CDR1 MDHEN, CDR2 SYDVKM. Trimming took 6 bases from V and 7 from J, leaving 13 bases between them. CDR3 in DNA: TGTGCCAGCAGCCCCCGGCCAGCGGAGCAGTACTTC. Its translation is CASSPRPAEQYF.

The chain employs TRBV23-1 and TRBJ2-5, with TRBD2 matching 7 bases. TRBV23-1 is designated an ORF whose function remains uncertain. The CDR3 contains 19 residues. The J segment lost 2 bases and the V segment lost 2 bases, leaving 17 bases of the junction unmatched. The CDR3: CASSQAGDPLPWPQETQYF. DNA of the CDR3: TGCGCCAGCAGTCAAGCGGGGGACCCACTCCCCTGGCCGCAAGAGACCCAGTACTTC.

This chain links TRBV2 with TRBJ2-2, with 8 bases lining up with TRBD2. The CDR3 sequence is 16 residues long. The V and J ends lost 6 bases and 4 bases, in that order; junction bases with no gene match: 10. Germline V gene data show CDR1 as SNHLY and CDR2 as FYNNEI. The CDR3, as DNA: TGTGCCAGCAGGGCCCGACTAGCGTTGAGCACCGGGGAGCTGTTTTTT. It codes for CASRARLALSTGELFF.

Note on this clone: At the DNA level, this CDR3 is encoded by other sequences in the same sample as well. This chain links TRBV27 with TRBJ2-7, with 8 positions matching TRBD2. Germline loops: CDR1 MNHEY, CDR2 SMNVEV (reference sequence). Losses at the gene ends were 3 bases for V and 1 base for J; bases not matched to a gene: 5. The CDR3 contains 15 residues. The CDR3 DNA is TGTGCCAGCAGTTTGACGGGGGGGGGATCCTACGAGCAGTACTTC. Translated, it gives CASSLTGGGSYEQYF.

The gene calls are TRBV19 and TRBJ2-7; D remains unclear. Per germline, CDR1 LNHDA and CDR2 SQIVND (reference sequence). The CDR3 runs 13 residues. V gave up 5 bases and J gave up 4 bases, with 12 bases separating them. The chain's CDR3 is CASSASMGYEQYF. DNA of the CDR3: TGTGCCAGTAGTGCCTCCATGGGATACGAGCAGTACTTC.